This TCR beta chain was captured in a study of T cells in Graves' hyperthyroidism and ophthalmopathy. Every diagnosis used clinical symptoms, serum thyroxine and TRAb, thyroid ultrasound and orbital computed tomography. This CDR3 region has 15 residues. Germline CDR1 SGHAT, CDR2 FQNNGV. The V end lost 2 bases, the J end lost 3 bases, and 14 bases lay between the germline ends. RNA transcripts provided the source from which TCR beta CDR3 regions were amplified. Primed by the HTBI set, a first-round RT-PCR was run on the TCR CDR3. MiXCR, applied by TCRdb to the multiplex PCR reads, yields one record per CDR3 protein. The sample lists 550,000 to 800,000 distinct CDR3 sequences; about a sixth were seen once. This clonotype was seen many times.

What was sequenced was blood. The sequence came from a man between 18 and 29 years old with Graves' hyperthyroidism. This chain links TRBV11-2 with TRBJ2-7, with TRBD1 as a possible D gene (6 bases). In DNA, the CDR3 is TGTGCCAGCAGCTTAATCAGGGGCGAGGGCTACGAGCAGTACTTC. Protein sequence: CASSLIRGEGYEQYF.